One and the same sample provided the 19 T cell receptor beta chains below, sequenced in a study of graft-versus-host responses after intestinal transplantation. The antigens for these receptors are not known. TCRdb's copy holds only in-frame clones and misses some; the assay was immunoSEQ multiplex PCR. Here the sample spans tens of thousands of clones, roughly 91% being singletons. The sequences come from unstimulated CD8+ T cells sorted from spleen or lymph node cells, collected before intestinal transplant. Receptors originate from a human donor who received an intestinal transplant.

The DNA for the CDR3 is TGTGCCAGCAGTGTCTCTGGGGGGGGCTTCACAGATACGCAGTATTTT. This sequence encodes CASSVSGGGFTDTQYF. The rearrangement joins TRBV9 to TRBJ2-3; D is possibly TRBD2 (7 bases). Germline values: CDR1 SGDLS, CDR2 YYNGEE. The V end was cut by 5 bases, the J end by 2 bases, with 18 bases between. CDR3 length equals 16 residues.

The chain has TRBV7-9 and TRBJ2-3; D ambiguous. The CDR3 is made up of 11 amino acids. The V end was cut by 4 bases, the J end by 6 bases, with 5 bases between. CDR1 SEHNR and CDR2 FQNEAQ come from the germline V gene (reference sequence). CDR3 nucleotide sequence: TGTGCCAGCAGCTCTACGGATACGCAGTATTTT. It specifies CASSSTDTQYF. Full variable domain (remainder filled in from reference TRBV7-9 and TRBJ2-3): DTGVSQNPRHKITKRGQNVTFRCDPISEHNRLYWYRQTLGQGPEFLTYFQNEAQLEKSRLLSDRFSAERPKGSFSTLEIQRTEQGDSAMYLCASSSTDTQYFGPGTRLTVL.

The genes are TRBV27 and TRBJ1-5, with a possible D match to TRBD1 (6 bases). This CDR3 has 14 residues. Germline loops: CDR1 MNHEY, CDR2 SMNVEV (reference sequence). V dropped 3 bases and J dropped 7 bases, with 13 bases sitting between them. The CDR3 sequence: CASSLSGARQPQHF. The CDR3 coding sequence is TGTGCCAGCAGTTTGTCAGGGGCGCGGCAGCCCCAGCATTTT.

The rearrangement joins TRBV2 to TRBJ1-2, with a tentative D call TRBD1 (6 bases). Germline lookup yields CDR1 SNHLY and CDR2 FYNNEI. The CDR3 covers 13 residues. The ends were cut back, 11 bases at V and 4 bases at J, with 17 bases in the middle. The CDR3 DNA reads TGTGCCCCTTTGAGACAGGCCCTCTATGGCTACACCTTC. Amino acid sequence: CAPLRQALYGYTF.

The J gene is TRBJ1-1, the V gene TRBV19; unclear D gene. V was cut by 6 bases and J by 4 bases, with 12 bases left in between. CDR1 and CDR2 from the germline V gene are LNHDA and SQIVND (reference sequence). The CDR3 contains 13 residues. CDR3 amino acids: CASRSGHGTEAFF. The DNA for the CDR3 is TGTGCCAGTAGGAGCGGGCACGGCACTGAAGCTTTCTTT.

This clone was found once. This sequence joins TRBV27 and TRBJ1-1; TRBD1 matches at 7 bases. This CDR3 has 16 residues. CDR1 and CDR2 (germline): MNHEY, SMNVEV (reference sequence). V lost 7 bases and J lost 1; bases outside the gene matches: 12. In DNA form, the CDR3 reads TGTGCCAGCATGACCCCCAGGGGGGCGGAGAACACTGAAGCTTTCTTT. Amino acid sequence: CASMTPRGAENTEAFF.

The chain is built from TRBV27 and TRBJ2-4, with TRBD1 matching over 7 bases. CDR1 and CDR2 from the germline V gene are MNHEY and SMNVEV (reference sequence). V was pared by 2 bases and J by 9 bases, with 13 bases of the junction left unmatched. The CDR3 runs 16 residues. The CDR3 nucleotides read TGTGCCAGCAGTTTACGGCAGGGGGTAGGATATGGCATTCAGTACTTC. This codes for CASSLRQGVGYGIQYF.

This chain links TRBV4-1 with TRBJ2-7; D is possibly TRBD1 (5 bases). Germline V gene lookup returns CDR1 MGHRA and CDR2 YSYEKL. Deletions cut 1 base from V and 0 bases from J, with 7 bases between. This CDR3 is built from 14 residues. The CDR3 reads CASSQVQGSYEQYF. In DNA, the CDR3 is TGCGCCAGCAGCCAAGTCCAGGGCTCCTACGAGCAGTACTTC.

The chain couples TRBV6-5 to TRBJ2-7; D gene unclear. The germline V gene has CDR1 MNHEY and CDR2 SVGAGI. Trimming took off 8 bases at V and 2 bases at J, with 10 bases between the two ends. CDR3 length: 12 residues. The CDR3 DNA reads TGTGCCAGCGGCCAGATAACCTACGAGCAGTACTTC. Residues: CASGQITYEQYF.

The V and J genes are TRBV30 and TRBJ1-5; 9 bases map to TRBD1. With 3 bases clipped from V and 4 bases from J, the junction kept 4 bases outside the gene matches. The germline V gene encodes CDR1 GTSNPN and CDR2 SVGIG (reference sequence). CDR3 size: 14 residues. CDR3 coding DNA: TGTGCCTGGAGCGCCGGACAGGGGAATCAGCCCCAGCATTTT. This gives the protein CAWSAGQGNQPQHF.

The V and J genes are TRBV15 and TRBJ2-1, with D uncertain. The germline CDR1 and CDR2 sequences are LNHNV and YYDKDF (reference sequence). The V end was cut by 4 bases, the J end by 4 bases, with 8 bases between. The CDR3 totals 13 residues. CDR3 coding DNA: TGTGCCACCAGCAAGTCCACATACAATGAGCAGTTCTTC. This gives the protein CATSKSTYNEQFF.

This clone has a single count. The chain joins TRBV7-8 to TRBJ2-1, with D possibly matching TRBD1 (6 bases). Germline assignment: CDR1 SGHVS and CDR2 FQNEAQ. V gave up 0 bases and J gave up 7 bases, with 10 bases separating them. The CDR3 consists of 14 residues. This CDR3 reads CASSLAGAPNEQFF. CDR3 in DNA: TGTGCCAGCAGCTTAGCGGGGGCGCCAAATGAGCAGTTCTTC.

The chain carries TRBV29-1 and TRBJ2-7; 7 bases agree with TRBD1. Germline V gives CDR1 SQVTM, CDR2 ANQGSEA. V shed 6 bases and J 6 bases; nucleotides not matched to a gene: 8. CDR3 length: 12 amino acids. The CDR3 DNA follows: TGCAGCGTCGTGACAGGGCCGGGCGAGCAGTACTTC. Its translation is CSVVTGPGEQYF.

The CDR3 DNA is TGTGCCAGCAGTTTGAATCAGCGGGGGTCCTACAATGAGCAGTTCTTC. Translated: CASSLNQRGSYNEQFF. The chain joins TRBV6-4 to TRBJ2-1; TRBD2 matches at 8 bases. CDR3 length: 16 residues. Trimming took 5 bases from V and 1 from J; bases not matched to a gene: 7. Germline V lookup: CDR1 MRHNA, CDR2 SNTAGT.

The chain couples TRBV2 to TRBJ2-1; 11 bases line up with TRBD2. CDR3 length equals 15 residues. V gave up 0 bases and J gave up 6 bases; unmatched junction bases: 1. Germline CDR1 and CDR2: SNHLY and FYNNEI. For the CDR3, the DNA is TGTGCCAGCAGTGAAGCTAGCGGGGGGGTCAATGAGCAGTTCTTC. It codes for CASSEASGGVNEQFF.

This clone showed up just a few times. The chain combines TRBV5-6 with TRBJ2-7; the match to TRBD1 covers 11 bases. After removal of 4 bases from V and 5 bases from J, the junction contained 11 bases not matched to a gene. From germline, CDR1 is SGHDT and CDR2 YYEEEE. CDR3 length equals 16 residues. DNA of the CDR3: TGTGCCAGCAGCCAACTCCGGGACAGGGGGTTCCACGAGCAGTACTTC. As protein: CASSQLRDRGFHEQYF.

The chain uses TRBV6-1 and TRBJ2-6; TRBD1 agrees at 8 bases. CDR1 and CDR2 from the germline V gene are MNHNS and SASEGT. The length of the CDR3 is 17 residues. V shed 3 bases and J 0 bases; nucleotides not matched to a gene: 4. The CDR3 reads CASSEDRVNSGANVLTF. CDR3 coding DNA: TGTGCCAGCAGTGAGGACAGGGTTAACTCTGGGGCCAACGTCCTGACTTTC.

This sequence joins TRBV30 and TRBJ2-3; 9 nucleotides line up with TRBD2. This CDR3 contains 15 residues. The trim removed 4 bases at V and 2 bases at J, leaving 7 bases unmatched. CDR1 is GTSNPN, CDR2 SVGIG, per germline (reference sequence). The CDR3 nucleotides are TGTGCCTGGACTGAGGGCGGGGGGGTCACAGATACGCAGTATTTT. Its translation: CAWTEGGGVTDTQYF.

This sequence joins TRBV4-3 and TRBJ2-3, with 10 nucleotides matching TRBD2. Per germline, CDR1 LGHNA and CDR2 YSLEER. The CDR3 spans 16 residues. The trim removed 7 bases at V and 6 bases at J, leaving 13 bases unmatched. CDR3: CASTASPAGGRDTQYF. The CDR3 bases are TGCGCCAGCACTGCAAGTCCAGCGGGGGGGAGGGATACGCAGTATTTT.